Listed below are T cell receptor beta chains from one sample, sequenced in a study of Ad26.COV2.S vaccination and SARS-CoV-2 variants. Profiled with immunoSEQ multiplex PCR; TCRdb holds only in-frame clones, not every one. The sample records hundreds of thousands of clones, more than 80% being singletons. The sample was peripheral blood, taken in a trial of Ad26.COV2.S vaccine versus placebo. These receptors came from a person aged 18-60 years who received the Ad26.COV2.S COVID-19 vaccine or a placebo. The CDR3 runs from the conserved cysteine through the conserved F or W. Each record gives: J gene, V gene, D gene, clone size, CDR3 DNA, CDR3 protein. A D gene is named only where the DNA matches it firmly. Expanded clones get a size class; other rows say once, few or many, or leave the size out.

>TRBJ1-5|TRBV5-1|-|-
TGCGCCAGCAGGAGCGGTTCCAATCAGCCCCAGCATTTT
CASRSGSNQPQHF
>TRBJ1-3|TRBV29-1|-|-
TGCAGCGCTTCGTCGGGAAGCTCTGGAAACACCATATATTTT
CSASSGSSGNTIYF
>TRBJ2-2|TRBV12-3/TRBV12-4|-|-
TGTGCCAGCAGCCGAACCGGGGAGCTGTTTTTT
CASSRTGELFF
>TRBJ1-1|TRBV27|-|-
TGTGCCAGCAATCCTTGGGGCACTAAACGGGAAACTGAAGCTTTCTTT
CASNPWGTKRETEAFF
>TRBJ2-1|TRBV11-2|TRBD2|-
TGTGCCAGCAGCTTAGAGGGACTAGCGGGAGTCAATGAGCAGTTCTTC
CASSLEGLAGVNEQFF
>TRBJ2-1|TRBV9|-|few
TGTGCCAGCAGCGTAGGCGGGGCAGGGAACAATGAGCAGTTCTTC
CASSVGGAGNNEQFF
>TRBJ2-7|TRBV7-6|TRBD1|-
TGTGCCAGCAGCTCCGGACAGGGGCCTACCTACGAGCAGTACTTC
CASSSGQGPTYEQYF
>TRBJ1-3|TRBV9|-|-
TGTGCCAGCAGCGTAGGACTGACCTCTGGAAACACCATATATTTT
CASSVGLTSGNTIYF
>TRBJ1-4|TRBV18|TRBD1|-
TGTGCCAGCTCACCACCCGGGACAGCGCTCCGTAATGAAAAACTGTTTTTT
CASSPPGTALRNEKLFF
>TRBJ2-2|TRBV7-9|-|-
TGTGCCAGCAGCCGCCCGAACACCGGGGAGCTGTTTTTT
CASSRPNTGELFF
>TRBJ1-2|TRBV6-5|-|-
TGTGCCAGCAGTCCCAACGGCAGGGCGAACTATGGCTACACCTTC
CASSPNGRANYGYTF
>TRBJ1-5|TRBV19|TRBD1|-
TGTGCCAGTAACCACGGGACAGGGACGAATCAGCCCCAGCATTTT
CASNHGTGTNQPQHF
>TRBJ1-5|TRBV7-2|-|-
TGTGCCAGCAGCAGCCGTAGGCGAGGAAGGCTCCTTCAGCCCCAGCATTTT
CASSSRRRGRLLQPQHF
>TRBJ1-1|TRBV6-5|-|-
TGTGCCAGCAGCCAAAGGCGGGTTGGGGGCACTGAAGCTTTCTTT
CASSQRRVGGTEAFF
>TRBJ2-1|TRBV18|-|-
TGTGCCAGCTCAGGGCAGGATAGGCATGAGCAGTTCTTC
CASSGQDRHEQFF
>TRBJ2-5|TRBV3-1/TRBV3-2|-|once
TGTGCCAGCAGCCACGAAGCTCGGACCCAGTACTTC
CASSHEARTQYF
>TRBJ2-1|TRBV19|-|-
TGTGCCAGTAGTATGCCCAAGAGTGAGCAGTTCTTC
CASSMPKSEQFF
>TRBJ2-7|TRBV6-6|TRBD2|-
TGTGCCAGCAGCCGGGCCACTAGCGGGTCCTCCTACGAGCAGTACTTC
CASSRATSGSSYEQYF
>TRBJ1-1|TRBV6-5|-|-
TGTGCCAGCAGTTACAGTAACACAGTGAACACTGAAGCTTTCTTT
CASSYSNTVNTEAFF
>TRBJ1-5|TRBV19|-|-
TGTGCCGGGGGGAGTCAGCCCCAGCATTTT
CAGGSQPQHF
>TRBJ2-3|TRBV7-2|-|-
TGTGCCAGCAGCTTAAATAGCGGCATCACAGATACGCAGTATTTT
CASSLNSGITDTQYF
>TRBJ1-2|TRBV6-9|-|-
TGTGCCAGCAGTTATTCAATAGGGGACGGCGATGGCTACACCTTC
CASSYSIGDGDGYTF
>TRBJ1-4|TRBV7-9|-|-
TGTGCCAGCAGCTTAGCCCTCGGGACATTTGAAAAACTGTTTTTT
CASSLALGTFEKLFF
>TRBJ2-7|TRBV7-8|TRBD2|-
TGTGCCAGCAGTTGGGGAGGGCGCCAATTCTACGAGCAGTACTTC
CASSWGGRQFYEQYF
>TRBJ1-2|TRBV29-1|-|-
TGCAGCGCTGGCTCGACGGCGGGAGGGTATGGCTACACCTTC
CSAGSTAGGYGYTF
>TRBJ1-2|TRBV4-3|-|-
TGCGCCAGCAGCCAAGACAGGGGAATCGGCTATGGCTACACCTTC
CASSQDRGIGYGYTF
>TRBJ1-6|TRBV19|TRBD1|once
TGTGCCAGTAGGGCTGGGACAGGGCTGAATTCACCCCTCCACTTT
CASRAGTGLNSPLHF
>TRBJ2-5|TRBV5-1|-|-
TGCGCCAGCAGCTTTTTGGAGACCCAGTACTTC
CASSFLETQYF
>TRBJ1-5|TRBV4-1|-|few
TGCGCCAGCAGCCAAGAGGGGCGCGAGGGACGGAGGGTATTGCCCCAGCATTTT
CASSQEGREGRRVLPQHF
>TRBJ2-7|TRBV20-1|TRBD2|-
TGCAGTGCTAGTTTGGCTAGCGGGAGGGGAGAGCAGTACTTC
CSASLASGRGEQYF
>TRBJ1-2|TRBV24-1|TRBD1|-
TGTGCCACCAGTGATTCTACTGGGGACAGGGACGGACTATCTGGTGGCTACACCTTC
CATSDSTGDRDGLSGGYTF
>TRBJ2-1|TRBV10-3|-|-
TGTGCCACAGCTAAGGGTACCTACAATGAGCAGTTCTTC
CATAKGTYNEQFF
>TRBJ2-5|TRBV20-1|-|-
TGCAGTGCTAGACACCACACTCAGTACTTC
CSARHHTQYF
>TRBJ2-2|TRBV6-6|TRBD2|once
TGTGCCAGCACTGCTCTAGCGGGCGTTACCGGGGAGCTGTTTTTT
CASTALAGVTGELFF
>TRBJ2-2|TRBV6-5|-|once
TGTGCCAGCAGTTACTCTACGGGGCCGGGCGGGGAGCTGTTTTTT
CASSYSTGPGGELFF
>TRBJ2-5|TRBV6-5|-|-
TGTGCCACCTCAGGGAACCCCCGAGGGACCCAGTACTTC
CATSGNPRGTQYF
>TRBJ2-1|TRBV7-2|-|-
TGTGCCAGCGGGGTAGCGGTACCCTCCTACAATGAGCAGTTCTTC
CASGVAVPSYNEQFF
>TRBJ1-1|TRBV7-2|-|-
TGTGCCAGCAGCTTAGCGGCGACAGGTTCGCGCTTAGAAGCTTTCTTT
CASSLAATGSRLEAFF
>TRBJ1-5|TRBV18|-|-
TGTGCCAGCTCACCCAGGGATAGCAATCAGCCCCAGCATTTT
CASSPRDSNQPQHF
>TRBJ2-4|TRBV13|-|-
TGTGCCAGCAGCCGACGGGGAGGTAACAAAAACATTCAGTACTTC
CASSRRGGNKNIQYF
>TRBJ1-5|TRBV9|-|-
TGTGCCAGCAGCGTAGACCTAAGGAGCAATCAGCCCCAGCATTTT
CASSVDLRSNQPQHF
>TRBJ2-2|TRBV30|TRBD1|-
TGTGCCTGGAGTGTACTAGGACAGGTTAACACCGGGGAGCTGTTTTTT
CAWSVLGQVNTGELFF
>TRBJ1-1|TRBV10-3|-|-
TGTGCCATCAGTCTGGGACGGGGGAACACTGAAGCTTTCTTT
CAISLGRGNTEAFF
>TRBJ2-2|TRBV10-3|TRBD1|-
TGTGCCATCGCCACAGGGGAGACCGGGGAGCTGTTTTTT
CAIATGETGELFF
>TRBJ1-1|TRBV15|-|-
TGTGCCACCAGCAACGGTGGGTTGGGTCGAGAAGCTTTCTTT
CATSNGGLGREAFF
>TRBJ2-1|TRBV19|TRBD2|once
TGTGCCAGTAGTATCGTAGCTCGGGGGGGGAATGAGCAGTTCTTC
CASSIVARGGNEQFF
>TRBJ1-4|TRBV30|-|-
TGTGCCTGGAGTACCGGAGACAGAACTAATGAAAAACTGTTTTTT
CAWSTGDRTNEKLFF
>TRBJ1-5|TRBV6-1|-|-
TGTGCCAGCAGTGGTCGTTTCTCGTCGCCGCCTCAGCCCCAGCATTTT
CASSGRFSSPPQPQHF
>TRBJ2-3|TRBV6-6|TRBD2|few
TGTGCCAGCAGTGGTCCTAGCGGGGGGGCGACAGATACGCAGTATTTT
CASSGPSGGATDTQYF
>TRBJ2-5|TRBV5-1|-|-
TGCGCCAGCAGGCTTACGGGTATAACGGGAGATCAAGAGACCCAGTACTTC
CASRLTGITGDQETQYF
>TRBJ2-1|TRBV3-1/TRBV3-2|TRBD2|-
TGTGCCAGCGCTTATGTCAGCGGGGGGGCCAATGAGCAGTTCTTC
CASAYVSGGANEQFF